This TCR beta chain was sequenced during a study of regulatory T cells in long-lasting Graves disease. Through Arm-PCR of CDR3 regions and iRepertoire HTBI primers, TCR beta libraries were built. TCRdb analysed the multiplex PCR reads with MiXCR anew, one entry per CDR3 protein. The profile shows about 420,000 distinct CDR3 sequences, 16% of them singletons. Germline CDR1 and CDR2: WNHNN and SYGVQD (reference sequence). CDR3 length equals 14 residues. With 8 bases removed from V and 8 bases from J, the gap between germline ends came to 19 bases. Time point specified: newly diagnosed GD, antithyroid drugs for less than 3 months. Following extraction of RNA from PBMCs, that RNA was used to make the TCR library. This same sample was also part of a study on T cells in Graves' hyperthyroidism and ophthalmopathy. From that report: Diagnosis relied on clinical symptoms, serum thyroxine and TRAb, thyroid ultrasound and orbital computed tomography. Primed by the HTBI set, a first-round RT-PCR was run on the TCR CDR3. A 13 V-J signature model discriminated ophthalmopathy versus stable hyperthyroidism. The model anticipated ophthalmopathy a median approximately 6.7 months pre-onset.

The TCR was taken from a woman between 18 and 29 years old with Graves disease. The sequencing used peripheral blood mononuclear cells (PBMCs), collected at new diagnosis, from a patient treated with antithyroid drugs. This chain joins TRBV10-1 and TRBJ2-1; either TRBD1 or TRBD2 may supply D (5 bases each). The CDR3 sequence is CASSGAGRLDEQFF. The CDR3 nucleotides are TGCGCCAGCTCCGGGGCAGGCCGACTCGATGAGCAGTTCTTC.